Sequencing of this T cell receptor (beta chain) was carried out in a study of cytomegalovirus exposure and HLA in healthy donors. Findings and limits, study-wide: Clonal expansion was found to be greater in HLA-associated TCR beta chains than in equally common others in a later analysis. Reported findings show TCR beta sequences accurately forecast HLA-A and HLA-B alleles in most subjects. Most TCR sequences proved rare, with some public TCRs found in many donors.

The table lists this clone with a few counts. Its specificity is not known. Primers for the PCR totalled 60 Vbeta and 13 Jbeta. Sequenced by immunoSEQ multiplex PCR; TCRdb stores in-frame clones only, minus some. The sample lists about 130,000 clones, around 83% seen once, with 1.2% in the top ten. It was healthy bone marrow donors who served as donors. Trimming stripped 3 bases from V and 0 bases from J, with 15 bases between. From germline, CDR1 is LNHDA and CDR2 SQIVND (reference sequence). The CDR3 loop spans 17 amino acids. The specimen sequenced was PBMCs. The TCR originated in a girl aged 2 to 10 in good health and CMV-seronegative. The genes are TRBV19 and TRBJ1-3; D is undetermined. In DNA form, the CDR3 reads TGTGCCAGTAGTATGGAGCGGTTTGGATTCTCTGGAAACACCATATATTTT. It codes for CASSMERFGFSGNTIYF.